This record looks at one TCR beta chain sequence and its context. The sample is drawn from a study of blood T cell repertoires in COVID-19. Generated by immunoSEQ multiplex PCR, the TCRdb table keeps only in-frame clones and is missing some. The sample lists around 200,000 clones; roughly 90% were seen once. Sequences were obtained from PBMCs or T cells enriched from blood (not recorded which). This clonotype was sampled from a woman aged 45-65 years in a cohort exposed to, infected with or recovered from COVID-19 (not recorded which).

The CDR3 protein is CASSLAGQAGYF. The CDR3 nucleotides read TGTGCCAGCAGCTTAGCGGGACAGGCGGGGTACTTC. The chain joins TRBV7-2 to TRBJ2-4, with 8 bases that match TRBD1. In germline, CDR1 is SGHTA, CDR2 FQGNSA. The CDR3 is 12 residues long. Trimming at V came to 0 bases and at J to 15 bases, leaving 4 bases not matched to a gene.